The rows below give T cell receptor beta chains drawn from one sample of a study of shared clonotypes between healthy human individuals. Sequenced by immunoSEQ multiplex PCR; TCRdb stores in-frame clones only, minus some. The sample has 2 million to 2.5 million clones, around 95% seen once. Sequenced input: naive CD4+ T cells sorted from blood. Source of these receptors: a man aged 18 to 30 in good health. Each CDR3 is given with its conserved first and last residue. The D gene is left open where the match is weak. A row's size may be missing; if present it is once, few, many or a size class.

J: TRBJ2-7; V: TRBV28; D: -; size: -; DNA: TGTGCCAGCAGCTCTCGAGGGGGGGGCGAGAACGAGCAGTACTTC; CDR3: CASSSRGGGENEQYF
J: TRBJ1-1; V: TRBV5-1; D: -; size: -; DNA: TGCGCCAGCAGCTTGGTGGGCATATCGAACACTGAAGCTTTCTTT; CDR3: CASSLVGISNTEAFF
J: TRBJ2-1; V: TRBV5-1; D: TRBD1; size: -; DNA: TGCGCCAGCAGCTTGGGGACAGGGACCAATGAGCAGTTCTTC; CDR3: CASSLGTGTNEQFF
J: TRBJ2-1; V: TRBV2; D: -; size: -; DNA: TGTGCCAGCAGTGAAGGGACCCTTGGTGCTCATGAGCAGTTCTTC; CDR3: CASSEGTLGAHEQFF
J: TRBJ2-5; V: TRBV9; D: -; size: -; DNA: TGTGCCAGCAGCGTAGCTAGGCCCCGACAAGAGACCCAGTACTTC; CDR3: CASSVARPRQETQYF
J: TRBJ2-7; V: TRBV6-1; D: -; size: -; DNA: TGTGCCAGCAGTGAAAATCGAGGGACGGGGACCTACGAGCAGTACTTC; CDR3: CASSENRGTGTYEQYF
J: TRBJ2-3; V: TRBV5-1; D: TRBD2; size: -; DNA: TGCGCCAGCAGCTTGGTTAGCGGGGCGGTAGATACGCAGTATTTT; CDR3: CASSLVSGAVDTQYF
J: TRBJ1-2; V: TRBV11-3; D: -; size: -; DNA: TGTGCCAGCAGCTTAACAGGAGGAAGGGGCTACACCTTC; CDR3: CASSLTGGRGYTF
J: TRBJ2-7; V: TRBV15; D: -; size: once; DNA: TGTGCCACCAGCAGAGATCCTGTCTCCTACGAGCAGTACTTC; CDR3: CATSRDPVSYEQYF
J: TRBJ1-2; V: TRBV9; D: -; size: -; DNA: TGTGCCAGCAGCCCACGTTTGGGCTATGGCTACACCTTC; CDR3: CASSPRLGYGYTF
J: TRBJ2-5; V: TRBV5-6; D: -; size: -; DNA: TGTGCCAGCAGCTTTCGGGGGTTTGCAGAGACCCAGTACTTC; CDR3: CASSFRGFAETQYF
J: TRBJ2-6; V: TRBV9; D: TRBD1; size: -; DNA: TGTGCCAGCAGCGTCTCGGGACAGCCCTCTGGGGCCAACGTCCTGACTTTC; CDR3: CASSVSGQPSGANVLTF
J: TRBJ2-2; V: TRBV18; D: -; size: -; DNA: TGTGCCAGCTCACCACCCGGGGGACCAAACACCGGGGAGCTGTTTTTT; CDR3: CASSPPGGPNTGELFF
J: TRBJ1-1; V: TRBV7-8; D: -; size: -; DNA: TGTGCCAGCAGCTTCGCCCGCCCATGGACGGCGAAGAGGGACACTGAAGCTTTCTTT; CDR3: CASSFARPWTAKRDTEAFF
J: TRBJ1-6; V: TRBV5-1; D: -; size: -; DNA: TGCGCCAGCAGCCCCGCCCCGTTACAGGGAAATTCACCCCTCCACTTT; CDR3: CASSPAPLQGNSPLHF
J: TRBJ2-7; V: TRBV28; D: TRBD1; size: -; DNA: TGTGCCAGCAGTTCGACAGGGGGCGGCCTCTACGAGCAGTACTTC; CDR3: CASSSTGGGLYEQYF
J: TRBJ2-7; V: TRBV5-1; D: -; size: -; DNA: TGCGCCAGCGCACAAGATAACTCCTACGAGCAGTACTTC; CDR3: CASAQDNSYEQYF
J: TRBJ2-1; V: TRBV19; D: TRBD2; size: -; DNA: TGTGCCAGCCGAAAAGCGGGGTCGTACAATGAGCAGTTCTTC; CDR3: CASRKAGSYNEQFF
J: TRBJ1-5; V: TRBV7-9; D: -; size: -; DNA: TGTGCCAGCAGCTTGTTCCCTCCCAATCAGCCCCAGCATTTT; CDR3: CASSLFPPNQPQHF